The source of this TCR beta chain is a study of shared clonotypes between healthy human individuals. The CDR3 is 13 amino acids. In germline, CDR1 is SGDLS, CDR2 YYNGEE. J was trimmed by 8 bases and V by 3 bases; bases with no gene match: 4. Genomic DNA (from each subset) was split evenly across several immunoSEQ plates. Assay: immunoSEQ multiplex PCR; the TCRdb copy retains only in-frame clones and omits some. The table includes some 690,000 clones, 90% detected once. Points from the study as a whole: Rarefaction curves obtained for sorted subsets showed sequencing incomplete despite large depth.

Nashville, Tennessee was home to all donors, who were Caucasian adults. As to this clone: Its antigen remains unidentified.

The chain couples TRBV9 to TRBJ2-1; 8 bases are shared with TRBD2. The sequence derives from a man between 18 and 29 years old in good health. Some clones in this sample may be carry-over from other donors' samples. The sequencing sample was made of memory CD8+ T cells from PBMCs. The sample's subset: CD45RO+ cells pooled with CCR7-negative TemRA cells. CDR3: CASSGGLVDEQFF. Here the CDR3 DNA reads TGTGCCAGCAGCGGGGGACTAGTCGATGAGCAGTTCTTC.